The table lists the clone carrying this T cell receptor (beta chain) with a few counts. What it recognizes is unknown. Germline lookup yields CDR1 SQVTM and CDR2 ANQGSEA. Unmatched junction bases numbered 9, after V lost 7 bases and J lost 0 bases. CDR3 size: 17 residues. The sample belongs to a study of T-cell memory formation after mild COVID-19. One entry per CDR3 protein, called by TCRdb with MiXCR from the 5' RACE reads. The table has under 250,000 distinct CDR3 sequences, 15% seen once. Study-wide results and limits: Researchers could not confirm that second-wave clones peaking on day 37 targeted SARS-CoV-2. CD4/CD8 balance characterized clones contracting day 15 to 85, and CD4+ skew characterized later expanders. Mainly in CM and EM were contracting CD4+ clones; CD8+ were in EMRA.

The sequence came from an adult woman who had mild COVID-19 (a few samples of this study predate the infection). Cell type and time point are not known. The chain joins TRBV29-1 to TRBJ2-7; 16 bases fit TRBD2. The sample comprised PBMCs or a T cell subset sorted from them (not recorded which). The CDR3 sequence is CSAGTGTSGRASYEQYF. In DNA form, the CDR3 reads TGCAGCGCCGGTACCGGGACTAGCGGGAGGGCCTCCTACGAGCAGTACTTC.